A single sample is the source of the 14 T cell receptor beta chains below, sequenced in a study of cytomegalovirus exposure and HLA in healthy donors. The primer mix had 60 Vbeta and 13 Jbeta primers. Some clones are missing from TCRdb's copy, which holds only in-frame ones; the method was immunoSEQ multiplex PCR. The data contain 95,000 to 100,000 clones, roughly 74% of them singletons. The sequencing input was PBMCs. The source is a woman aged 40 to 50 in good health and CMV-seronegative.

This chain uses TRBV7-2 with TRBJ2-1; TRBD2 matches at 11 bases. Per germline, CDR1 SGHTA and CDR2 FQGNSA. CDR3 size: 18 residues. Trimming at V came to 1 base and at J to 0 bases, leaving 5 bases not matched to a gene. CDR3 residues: CASSLGLAGGLSYNEQFF. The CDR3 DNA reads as TGTGCCAGCAGCTTAGGGCTAGCGGGGGGTCTCTCCTACAATGAGCAGTTCTTC. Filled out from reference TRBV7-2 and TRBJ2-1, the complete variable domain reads GAGVSQSPSNKVTEKGKDVELRCDPISGHTALYWYRQSLGQGLEFLIYFQGNSAPDKSGLPSDRFSAERTGGSVSTLTIQRTQQEDSAVYLCASSLGLAGGLSYNEQFFGPGTRLTVL.

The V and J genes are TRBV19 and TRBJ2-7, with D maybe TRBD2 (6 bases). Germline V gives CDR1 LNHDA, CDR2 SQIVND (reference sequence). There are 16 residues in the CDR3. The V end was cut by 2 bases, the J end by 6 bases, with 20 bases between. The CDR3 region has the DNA TGTGCCAGTAGTATATCCCTTGGGAAACTAGCCGGCGAGCAGTACTTC. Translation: CASSISLGKLAGEQYF.

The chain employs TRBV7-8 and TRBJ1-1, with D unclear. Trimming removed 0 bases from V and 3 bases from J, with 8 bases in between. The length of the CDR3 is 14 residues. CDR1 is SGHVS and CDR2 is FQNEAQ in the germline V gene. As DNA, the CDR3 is TGTGCCAGCAGCTTAGCGAGCTCTCACACTGAAGCTTTCTTT. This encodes CASSLASSHTEAFF.

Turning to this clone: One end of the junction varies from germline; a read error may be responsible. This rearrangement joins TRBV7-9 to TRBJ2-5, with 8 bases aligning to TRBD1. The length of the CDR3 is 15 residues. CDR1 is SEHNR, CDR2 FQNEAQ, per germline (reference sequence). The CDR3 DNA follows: TGTTCCAGCAGCCTCGGACAGGGAACCCAAGAGACCCAGTACTTC. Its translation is CSSSLGQGTQETQYF. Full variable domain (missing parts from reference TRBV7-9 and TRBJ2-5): DTGVSQNPRHKITKRGQNVTFRCDPISEHNRLYWYRQTLGQGPEFLTYFQNEAQLEKSRLLSDRFSAERPKGSFSTLEIQRTEQGDSAMYLCSSSLGQGTQETQYFGPGTRLLVL.

CDR3 sequence: CASSPRPAGSTDTQYF. DNA for the CDR3: TGTGCCAGCAGCCCCCGTCCAGCGGGGAGCACAGATACGCAGTATTTT. V usage is TRBV7-6 and J usage is TRBJ2-3, with 7 bases matching TRBD2. The CDR3 spans 16 residues. Germline CDR1 is SGHVS and CDR2 is FNYEAQ. J lost 0 bases, V lost 5 bases, and 8 bases had no gene match.

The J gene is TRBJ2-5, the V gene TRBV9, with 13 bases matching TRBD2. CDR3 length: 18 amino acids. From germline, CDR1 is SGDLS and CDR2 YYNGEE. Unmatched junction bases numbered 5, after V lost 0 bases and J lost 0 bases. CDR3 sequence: CASSVGTSGSRNQETQYF. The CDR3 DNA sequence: TGTGCCAGCAGCGTAGGGACTAGCGGGAGTCGGAACCAAGAGACCCAGTACTTC.

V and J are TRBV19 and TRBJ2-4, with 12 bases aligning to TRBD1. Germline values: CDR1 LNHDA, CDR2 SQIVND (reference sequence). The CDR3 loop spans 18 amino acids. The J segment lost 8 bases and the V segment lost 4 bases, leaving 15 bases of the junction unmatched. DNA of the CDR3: TGTGCCAGTAGTACCCATCCGGGACAGGGGGCGGCGCTTTACATTCAGTACTTC. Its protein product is CASSTHPGQGAALYIQYF.

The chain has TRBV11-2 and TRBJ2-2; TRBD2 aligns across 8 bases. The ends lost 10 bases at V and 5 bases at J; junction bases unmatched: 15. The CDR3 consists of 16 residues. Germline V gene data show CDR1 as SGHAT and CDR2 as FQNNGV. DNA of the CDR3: TGTGCCACAGCCCGGGCCTCCGGCGGGGGGACCGGGGAGCTGTTTTTT. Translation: CATARASGGGTGELFF. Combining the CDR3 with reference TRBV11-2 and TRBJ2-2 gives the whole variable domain EAGVAQSPRYKIIEKRQSVAFWCNPISGHATLYWYQQILGQGPKLLIQFQNNGVVDDSQLPKDRFSAERLKGVDSTLKIQPAKLEDSAVYLCATARASGGGTGELFFGEGSRLTVL.

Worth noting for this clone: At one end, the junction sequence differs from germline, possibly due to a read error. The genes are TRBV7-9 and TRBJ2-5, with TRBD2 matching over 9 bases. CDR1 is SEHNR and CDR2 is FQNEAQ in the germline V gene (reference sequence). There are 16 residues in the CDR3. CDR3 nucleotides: TGTTCCAGCAGCACTATAGCGGGAGCCATCCAAGAGACCCAGTACTTC. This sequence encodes CSSSTIAGAIQETQYF. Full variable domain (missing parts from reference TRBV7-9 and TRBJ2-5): DTGVSQNPRHKITKRGQNVTFRCDPISEHNRLYWYRQTLGQGPEFLTYFQNEAQLEKSRLLSDRFSAERPKGSFSTLEIQRTEQGDSAMYLCSSSTIAGAIQETQYFGPGTRLLVL.

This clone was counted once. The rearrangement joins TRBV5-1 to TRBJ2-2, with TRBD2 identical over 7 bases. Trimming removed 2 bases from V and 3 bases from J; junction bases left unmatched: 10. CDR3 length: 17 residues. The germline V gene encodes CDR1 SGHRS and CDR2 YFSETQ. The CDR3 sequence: CASSFTGGSFDTGELFF. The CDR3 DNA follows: TGCGCCAGCAGCTTCACTGGCGGGAGTTTCGACACCGGGGAGCTGTTTTTT. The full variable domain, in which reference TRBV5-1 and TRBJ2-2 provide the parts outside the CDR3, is KAGVTQTPRYLIKTRGQQVTLSCSPISGHRSVSWYQQTPGQGLQFLFEYFSETQRNKGNFPGRFSGRQFSNSRSEMNVSTLELGDSALYLCASSFTGGSFDTGELFFGEGSRLTVL.

The CDR3 nucleotides are TGCAGCGTTGAGTTCGACTACGAGCAGTACTTC. Its protein is CSVEFDYEQYF. This rearrangement joins TRBV29-1 to TRBJ2-5; the D is unclear. The J call may be faulty, since TRBJ2-7 better matches the DNA end. Germline CDR1 SQVTM, CDR2 ANQGSEA. The CDR3 spans 11 residues.

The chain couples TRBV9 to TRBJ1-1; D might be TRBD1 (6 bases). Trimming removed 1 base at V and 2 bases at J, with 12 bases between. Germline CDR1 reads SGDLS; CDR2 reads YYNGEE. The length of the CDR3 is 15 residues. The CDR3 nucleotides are TGTGCCAGCAGCGTATATCCAGGGGCTAACACTGAAGCTTTCTTT. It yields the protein CASSVYPGANTEAFF.

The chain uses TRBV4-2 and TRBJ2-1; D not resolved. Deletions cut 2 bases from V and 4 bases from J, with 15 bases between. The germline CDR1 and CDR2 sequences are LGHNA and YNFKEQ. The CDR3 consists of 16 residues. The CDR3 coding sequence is TGTGCCAGCAGCCAACACTCCCTAAGCGTATACAATGAGCAGTTCTTC. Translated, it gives CASSQHSLSVYNEQFF.

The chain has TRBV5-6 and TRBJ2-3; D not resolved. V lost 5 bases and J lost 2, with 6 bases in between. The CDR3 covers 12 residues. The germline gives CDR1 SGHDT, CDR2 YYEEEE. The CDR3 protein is CASSPYTDTQYF. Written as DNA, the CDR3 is TGTGCCAGCAGTCCCTACACAGATACGCAGTATTTT.